Following are 7 T cell receptor beta chains from one sample sequenced in a study of T-cell reconstitution after alpha-beta-depleted transplantation in children. Using unique molecular identifiers, the investigators prepared the TCRbeta library. TCRdb recomputed calls from the PCR reads with MiXCR, one row per CDR3 protein. The table shows around 110,000 distinct CDR3 sequences, with about 9.4% occurring only once. The material sequenced was PBMCs, taken before TCRalphabeta/CD19-depleted stem cell transplant. Receptors were obtained from a boy younger than 10 with acute lymphoblastic leukemia, due to receive a stem cell transplant.

There are many counts of this clonotype. The chain recombines TRBV18 with TRBJ2-3, with D possibly matching TRBD2 (5 bases). V lost 4 bases to trimming and J lost 0 bases, with 11 bases between them. The germline V gene has CDR1 KGHSH and CDR2 LQKENI. The CDR3 spans 15 residues. The CDR3 protein is CASSRLLASTDTQYF. The DNA of the CDR3 is TGTGCCAGCTCACGGTTGCTAGCTAGCACAGATACGCAGTATTTT.

Comments on this clonotype: One end of the junction is discordant with germline, which a read error may explain. The chain carries TRBV5-1 and TRBJ1-1, with no clear D. Germline V CDR1 and CDR2: SGHRS, YFSETQ. The CDR3 length is 14 residues. CDR3 sequence (DNA): TGTGCCAGCAGCTTACGGACGGGGAACACTGAAGCTTTCTTT. This sequence encodes CASSLRTGNTEAFF.

This clonotype showed up just a few times. The chain employs TRBV7-9 and TRBJ2-7; TRBD1 might be the D (6 bases). The CDR3 has 14 amino acids. V gave up 3 bases and J gave up 3 bases, with 12 bases separating them. Germline CDR1 and CDR2: SEHNR and FQNEAQ (reference sequence). CDR3 protein: CASSFRGQSYEQYF. The CDR3 nucleotides are TGTGCCAGCAGCTTCAGGGGCCAAAGCTACGAGCAGTACTTC. Variable domain in full (rest from reference TRBV7-9 and TRBJ2-7): DTGVSQNPRHKITKRGQNVTFRCDPISEHNRLYWYRQTLGQGPEFLTYFQNEAQLEKSRLLSDRFSAERPKGSFSTLEIQRTEQGDSAMYLCASSFRGQSYEQYFGPGTRLTVT.

This clonotype was seen ten or more times. V and J are TRBV28 and TRBJ2-7; possible D gene TRBD1, 5 bases. Germline-derived CDR1 and CDR2 are MDHEN and SYDVKM. V lost 5 bases and J 3 bases, leaving 20 bases between the germline ends. This CDR3 has 16 amino acids. The CDR3 reads CASSPQGKLAFYEQYF. The CDR3 coding sequence is TGTGCCAGCAGTCCCCAGGGCAAATTAGCCTTCTACGAGCAGTACTTC.

The genes are TRBV5-1 and TRBJ2-1; no clear D. Between the trimmed V and J ends, which lost 0 bases and 8 bases, there was a span of 12 bases. Germline assignment: CDR1 SGHRS and CDR2 YFSETQ. The CDR3 totals 14 residues. This CDR3 is CASSLAGSGDEQFF. The CDR3 DNA is TGCGCCAGCAGCTTGGCCGGCAGTGGGGATGAGCAGTTCTTC.

This clonotype was seen at least ten times. The chain recombines TRBV29-1 with TRBJ2-5; no definite D call. The CDR3 length is 12 residues. Germline CDR1 and CDR2: SQVTM and ANQGSEA. Trimming took off 5 bases at V and 5 bases at J, with 12 bases between the two ends. The CDR3: CSVMASGETQYF. In DNA, the CDR3 is TGCAGCGTTATGGCTAGTGGGGAGACCCAGTACTTC.

This clonotype was counted at least ten times. The V gene is TRBV7-8, the J gene TRBJ2-3; no clear D. Germline V lookup: CDR1 SGHVS, CDR2 FQNEAQ. With 0 bases removed from V and 2 bases from J, the gap between germline ends came to 9 bases. This CDR3 spans 15 amino acids. CDR3 DNA: TGTGCCAGCAGCTTAGCGCGTGAGAACACAGATACGCAGTATTTT. It yields the protein CASSLARENTDTQYF.